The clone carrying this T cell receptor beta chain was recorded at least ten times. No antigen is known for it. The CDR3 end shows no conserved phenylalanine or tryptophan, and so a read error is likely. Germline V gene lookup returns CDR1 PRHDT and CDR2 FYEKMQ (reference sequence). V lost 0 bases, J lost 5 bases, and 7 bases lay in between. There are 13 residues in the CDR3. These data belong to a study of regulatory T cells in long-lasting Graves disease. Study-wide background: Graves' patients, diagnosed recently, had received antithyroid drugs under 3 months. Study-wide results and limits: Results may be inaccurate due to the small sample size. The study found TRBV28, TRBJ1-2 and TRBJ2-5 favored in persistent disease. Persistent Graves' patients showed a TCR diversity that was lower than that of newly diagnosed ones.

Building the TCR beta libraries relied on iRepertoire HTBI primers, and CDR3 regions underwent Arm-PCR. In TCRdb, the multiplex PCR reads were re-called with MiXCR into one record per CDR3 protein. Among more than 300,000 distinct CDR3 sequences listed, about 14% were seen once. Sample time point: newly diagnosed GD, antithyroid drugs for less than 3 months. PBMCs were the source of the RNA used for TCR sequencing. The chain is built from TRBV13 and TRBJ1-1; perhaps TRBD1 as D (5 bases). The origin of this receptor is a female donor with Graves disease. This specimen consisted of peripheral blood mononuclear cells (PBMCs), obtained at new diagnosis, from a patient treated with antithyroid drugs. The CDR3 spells CASSLGDTTEAFL. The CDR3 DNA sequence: TGTGCCAGCAGCTTAGGGGACACGACTGAAGCTTTCCTT.